The text below deals with one TCR beta chain. Antigen: not known. Use of 60 Vbeta and 13 Jbeta primers characterized the PCR. The assay was immunoSEQ multiplex PCR, and TCRdb's table has in-frame clones only and misses some. The data show 150,000 to 200,000 clones, approximately 70% seen once. This entry is derived from a study of cytomegalovirus exposure and HLA in healthy donors. The CDR3 length is 15 residues. V shed 0 bases, J shed 7 bases, and the junction held 4 bases outside the gene matches. CDR1 is SGHRS, CDR2 YFSETQ, per germline. General observations from the study: TCR beta sequences numbering fewer than 20,000 were associated with HLA alleles at 0.05 false discovery rate in a later analysis.

The chain employs TRBV5-1 and TRBJ1-6, with 7 bases matching TRBD1. The receptor comes from a man aged 40-50 years in good health and CMV-seropositive. The specimen was PBMCs. The CDR3 here is CASSLEGTANSPLHF. CDR3 coding DNA: TGCGCCAGCAGCTTGGAGGGGACAGCAAATTCACCCCTCCACTTT.